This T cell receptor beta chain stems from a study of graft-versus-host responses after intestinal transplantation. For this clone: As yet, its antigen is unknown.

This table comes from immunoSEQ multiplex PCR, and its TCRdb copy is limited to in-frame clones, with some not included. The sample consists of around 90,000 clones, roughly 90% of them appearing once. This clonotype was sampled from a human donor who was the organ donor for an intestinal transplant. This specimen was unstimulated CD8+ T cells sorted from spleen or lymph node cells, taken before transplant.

CDR3 in amino acids: CASWSGGLGEKLFF. DNA of the CDR3: TGTGCCAGCTGGTCGGGGGGATTGGGTGAAAAACTGTTTTTT. The genes are TRBV28 and TRBJ1-4; weak D call: TRBD1 (5 bases). Germline CDR1 and CDR2: MDHEN and SYDVKM. This CDR3 has 14 amino acids. Trimming removed 8 bases at V and 7 bases at J, with 17 bases between.